This note documents a single T cell receptor beta chain sequence. This clone has only a few counts. Its antigen is currently not known. One base away there is no much larger clone; base qualities are not given. Libraries were constructed by the immunoSEQ multiplex PCR assay. What TCRdb holds here is the immuneACCESS table cut down to in-frame rearrangements. Part of the clones is not present; checked against another copy, under half of the missing clones reflect an unresolved V gene, and the others are unexplained. In all, the sample holds over 35,000 clones, and 70% to 90% of those were seen once. The ten top clones hold more than 0.7% of the sample. For CDR1 and CDR2, the germline V gene lists MNHNS and SASEGT. The germline V and J ends show losses of 3 bases and 5 bases respectively, and no gene match explains 9 bases of the junction. Spanning cysteine to phenylalanine, the CDR3 consists of 15 amino acids. CDR3 DNA is the only sequence kept; it has 45 bases, read in frame from the first base.

This sample is drawn from a study of T cell changes during pregnancy in multiple sclerosis (dated by TCRdb to the late 2010s). About the investigation overall: The study examined how the T cell repertoire changed over the course of pregnancy in women with multiple sclerosis.

The specimen was CD4+ T cells from peripheral blood mononuclear cells, collected after pregnancy. Rearrangement joined TRBV6-1 to TRBJ2-5; TRBD1 aligns with 7 central bases. This clonotype was obtained from a female donor with multiple sclerosis, enrolled in a pregnancy study. The DNA reads TGTGCCAGCAGTGAGGGACAGCGGCTGACGGAGACCCAGTACTTC. Its translation is CASSEGQRLTETQYF.